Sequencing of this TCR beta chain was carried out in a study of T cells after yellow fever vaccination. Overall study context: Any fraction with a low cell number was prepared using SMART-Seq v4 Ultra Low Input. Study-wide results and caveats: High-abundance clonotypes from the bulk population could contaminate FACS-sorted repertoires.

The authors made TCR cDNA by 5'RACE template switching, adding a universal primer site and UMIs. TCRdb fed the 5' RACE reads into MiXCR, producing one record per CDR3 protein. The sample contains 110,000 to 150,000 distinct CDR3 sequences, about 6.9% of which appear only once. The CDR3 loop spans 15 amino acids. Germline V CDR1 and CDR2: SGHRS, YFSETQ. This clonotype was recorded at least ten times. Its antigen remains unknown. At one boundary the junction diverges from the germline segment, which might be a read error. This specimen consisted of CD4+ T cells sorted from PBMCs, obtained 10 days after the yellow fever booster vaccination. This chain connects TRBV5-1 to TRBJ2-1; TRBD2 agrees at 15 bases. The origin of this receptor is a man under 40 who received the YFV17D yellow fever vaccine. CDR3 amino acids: CASSLGLAGGNEQFF. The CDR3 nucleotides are TGTGCCAGCAGTCTGGGACTAGCGGGAGGCAATGAGCAGTTCTTC.